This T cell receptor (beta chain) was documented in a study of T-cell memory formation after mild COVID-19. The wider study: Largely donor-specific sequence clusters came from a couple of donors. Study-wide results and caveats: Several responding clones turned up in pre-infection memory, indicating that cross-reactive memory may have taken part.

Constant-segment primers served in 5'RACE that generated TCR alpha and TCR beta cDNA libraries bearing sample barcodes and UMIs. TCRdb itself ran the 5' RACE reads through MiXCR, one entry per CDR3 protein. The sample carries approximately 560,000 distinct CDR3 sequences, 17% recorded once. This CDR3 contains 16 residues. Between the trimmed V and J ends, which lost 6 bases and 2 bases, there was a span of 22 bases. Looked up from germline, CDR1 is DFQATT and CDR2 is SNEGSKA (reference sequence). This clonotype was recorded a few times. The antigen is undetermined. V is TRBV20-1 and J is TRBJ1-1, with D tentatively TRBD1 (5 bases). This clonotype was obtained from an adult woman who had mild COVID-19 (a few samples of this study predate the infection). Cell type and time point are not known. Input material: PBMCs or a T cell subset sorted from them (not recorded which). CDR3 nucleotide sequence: TGCAGTGCCGCTAGGTCTTTCAGGGCCTATAACACTGAAGCTTTCTTT. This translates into CSAARSFRAYNTEAFF.